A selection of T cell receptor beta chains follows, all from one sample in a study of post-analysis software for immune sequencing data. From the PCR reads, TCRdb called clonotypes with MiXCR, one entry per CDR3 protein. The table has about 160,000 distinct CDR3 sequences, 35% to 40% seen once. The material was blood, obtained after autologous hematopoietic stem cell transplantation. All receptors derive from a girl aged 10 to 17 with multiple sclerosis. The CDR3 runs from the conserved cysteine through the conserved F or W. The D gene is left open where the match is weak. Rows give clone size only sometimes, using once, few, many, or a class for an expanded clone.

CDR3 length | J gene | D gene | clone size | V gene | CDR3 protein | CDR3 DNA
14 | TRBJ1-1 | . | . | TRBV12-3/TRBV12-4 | CASSLMTGYTEAFF | TGTGCCAGCAGTTTGATGACAGGCTACACTGAAGCTTTCTTT
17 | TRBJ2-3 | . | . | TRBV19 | CASRAGTGAGDTDTQYF | TGTGCCAGTAGGGCAGGCACGGGAGCGGGTGACACAGATACGCAGTATTTT
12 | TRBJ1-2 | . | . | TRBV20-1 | CSATGRHYGYTF | TGCAGTGCTACAGGGCGGCACTATGGCTACACCTTC
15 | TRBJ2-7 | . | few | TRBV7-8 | CASSYYQKSSYEQYF | TGTGCCAGCAGCTACTATCAAAAGAGCTCCTACGAGCAGTACTTC
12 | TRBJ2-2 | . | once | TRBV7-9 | CASSLEPGELFF | TGTGCCAGCAGCTTAGAACCCGGGGAGCTGTTTTTT
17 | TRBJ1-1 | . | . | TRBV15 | CATSRELQVRMNTEAFF | TGTGCCACCAGCAGAGAATTGCAGGTACGCATGAACACTGAAGCTTTCTTT
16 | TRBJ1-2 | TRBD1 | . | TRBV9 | CASSLPRQGPNYGYTF | TGTGCCAGCAGCCTACCGAGACAGGGTCCTAACTATGGCTACACCTTC
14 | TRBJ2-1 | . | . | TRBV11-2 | CASSLAGTHNEQFF | TGTGCCAGCAGCTTAGCCGGGACCCACAATGAGCAGTTCTTC
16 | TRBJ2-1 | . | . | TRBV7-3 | CASSLALALGDNEQFF | TGTGCCAGCAGCTTAGCCCTAGCCCTGGGGGACAATGAGCAGTTCTTC
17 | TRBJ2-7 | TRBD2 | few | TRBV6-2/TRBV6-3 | CASSYGLAGVSVDEQYF | TGTGCCAGCAGTTACGGACTAGCGGGAGTAAGCGTTGACGAGCAGTACTTC
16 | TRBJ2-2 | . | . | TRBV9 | CASSGAGTLYTGELFF | TGTGCCAGCAGCGGGGCCGGGACTTTATACACCGGGGAGCTGTTTTTT
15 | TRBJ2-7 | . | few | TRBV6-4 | CASSEEAGKAYEQYF | TGTGCCAGCAGTGAAGAGGCAGGGAAGGCCTACGAGCAGTACTTC
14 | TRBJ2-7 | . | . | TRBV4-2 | CASSQERGSNEQYF | TGTGCCAGCAGCCAAGAACGGGGTAGCAACGAGCAGTACTTC
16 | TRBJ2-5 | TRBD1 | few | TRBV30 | CAWSPKGTGGGETQYF | TGTGCCTGGAGTCCTAAGGGGACAGGGGGCGGAGAGACCCAGTACTTC
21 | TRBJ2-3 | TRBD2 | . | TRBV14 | CASSQVRLAGGAKIGTDTQYF | TGTGCCAGCAGCCAAGTGCGACTAGCGGGAGGAGCTAAGATTGGCACAGATACGCAGTATTTT
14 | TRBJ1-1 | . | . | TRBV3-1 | CASSQNWGSTEAFF | TGTGCCAGCAGCCAAAACTGGGGCAGCACTGAAGCTTTCTTT
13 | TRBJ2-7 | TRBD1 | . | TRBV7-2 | CASSPDRGSEQYF | TGTGCCAGCAGCCCGGACAGGGGGTCCGAGCAGTACTTC
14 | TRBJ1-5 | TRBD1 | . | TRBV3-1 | CASSRRGTAQPQHF | TGTGCCAGCAGCCGCCGAGGGACAGCCCAGCCCCAGCATTTT
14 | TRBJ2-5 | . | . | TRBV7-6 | CASSLERREGTQYF | TGTGCCAGCAGCTTAGAAAGGCGGGAAGGGACCCAGTACTTC
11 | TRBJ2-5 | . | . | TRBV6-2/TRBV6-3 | CASSSKGTQYF | TGTGCCAGCAGTTCGAAAGGGACCCAGTACTTC
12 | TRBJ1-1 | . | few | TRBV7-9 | CASSFWGREAFF | TGTGCCAGCAGCTTTTGGGGACGTGAAGCTTTCTTT
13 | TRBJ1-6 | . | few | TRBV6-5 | CASSRRGSSPLHF | TGTGCCAGCAGCAGGCGGGGGAGTTCACCCCTCCACTTT
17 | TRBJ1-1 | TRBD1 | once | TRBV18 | CASSPGVTGGRNTEAFF | TGTGCCAGCTCCCCGGGAGTGACAGGGGGTCGGAACACTGAAGCTTTCTTT
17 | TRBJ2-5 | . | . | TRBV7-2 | CASSLRGSPYWGETQYF | TGTGCCAGCAGCCTAAGGGGTAGCCCTTATTGGGGAGAGACCCAGTACTTC
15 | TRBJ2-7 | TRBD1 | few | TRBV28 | CASKASGTGRFEQYF | TGTGCCAGCAAGGCCTCGGGGACAGGGAGGTTCGAGCAGTACTTC
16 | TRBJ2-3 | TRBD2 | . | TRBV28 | CASSLRTSGLTDTQYF | TGTGCCAGCAGTTTGAGAACTAGCGGGCTGACAGATACGCAGTATTTT
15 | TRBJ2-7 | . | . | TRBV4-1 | CASSQDAGSSYEQYF | TGCGCCAGCAGCCAAGATGCGGGGTCCTCCTACGAGCAGTACTTC
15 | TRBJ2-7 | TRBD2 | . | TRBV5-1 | CASSLEVAGVHEQYF | TGCGCCAGCAGCTTGGAAGTAGCGGGAGTGCACGAGCAGTACTTC
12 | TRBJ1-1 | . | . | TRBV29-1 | CSHAGKNTEAFF | TGCAGCCATGCAGGGAAGAACACTGAAGCTTTCTTT
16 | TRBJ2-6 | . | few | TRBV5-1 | CASSLRTESGANVLTF | TGCGCCAGCAGCTTACGGACAGAATCTGGGGCCAACGTCCTGACTTTC
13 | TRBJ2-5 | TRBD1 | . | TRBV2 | CASFRDRQETQYF | TGTGCCAGCTTCCGGGACAGACAAGAGACCCAGTACTTC
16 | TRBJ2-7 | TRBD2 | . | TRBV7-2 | CASSSDGLAGVYEQYF | TGTGCCAGCAGCTCTGACGGACTAGCGGGAGTCTACGAGCAGTACTTC
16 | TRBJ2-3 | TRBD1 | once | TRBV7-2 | CASSLSGQGPTDTQYF | TGTGCCAGCAGCTTATCCGGACAGGGACCCACAGATACGCAGTATTTT
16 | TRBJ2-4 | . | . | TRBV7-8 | CASSSDRGLAKNIQYF | TGTGCCAGCAGCTCTGACAGAGGGTTAGCCAAAAACATTCAGTACTTC
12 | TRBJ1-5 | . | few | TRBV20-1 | CSAKTGNQPQHF | TGCAGTGCTAAAACAGGGAATCAGCCCCAGCATTTT
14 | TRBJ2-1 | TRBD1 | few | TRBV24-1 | CATSDDRGKGEQFF | TGTGCCACCAGTGATGACAGGGGGAAAGGTGAGCAGTTCTTC
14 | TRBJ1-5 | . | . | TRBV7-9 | CAGSLEGGNQPQHF | TGTGCCGGCAGCTTAGAGGGAGGCAATCAGCCCCAGCATTTT
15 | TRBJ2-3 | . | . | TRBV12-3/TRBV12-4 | CASRRSSEDTDTQYF | TGTGCCAGCAGGCGTTCTAGCGAGGATACAGATACGCAGTATTTT
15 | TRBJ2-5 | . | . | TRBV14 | CASSQDNRRLETQYF | TGTGCCAGCAGCCAAGATAACAGGCGGTTGGAGACCCAGTACTTC
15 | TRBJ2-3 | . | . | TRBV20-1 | CSASQDRFSTDTQYF | TGCAGTGCTAGCCAGGACCGCTTTAGCACAGATACGCAGTATTTT
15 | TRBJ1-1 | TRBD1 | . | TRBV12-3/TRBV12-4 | CASSVDRAREAEAFF | TGTGCCAGCAGTGTCGACAGGGCGCGGGAGGCTGAAGCTTTCTTT
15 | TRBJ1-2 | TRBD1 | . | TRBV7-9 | CASSSFGGGGYGYTF | TGTGCCAGCAGCTCCTTTGGAGGGGGCGGCTATGGCTACACCTTC
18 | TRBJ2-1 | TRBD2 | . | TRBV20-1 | CSARDPQLAGFRFDEQFF | TGCAGTGCTAGAGATCCCCAACTAGCGGGCTTCAGGTTCGATGAGCAGTTCTTC
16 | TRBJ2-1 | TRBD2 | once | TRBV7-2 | CASSLVLREGLNEQFF | TGTGCCAGCAGCTTAGTCTTGCGGGAGGGTCTCAATGAGCAGTTCTTC
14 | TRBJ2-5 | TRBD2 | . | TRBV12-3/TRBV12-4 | CASSLVLATETQYF | TGTGCCAGCAGTTTGGTACTAGCGACAGAGACCCAGTACTTC
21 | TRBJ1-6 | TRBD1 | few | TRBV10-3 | CAISDGTVGYRGGSYNSPLHF | TGTGCCATCAGTGACGGGACAGTGGGGTATAGGGGCGGCTCCTATAATTCACCCCTCCACTTT